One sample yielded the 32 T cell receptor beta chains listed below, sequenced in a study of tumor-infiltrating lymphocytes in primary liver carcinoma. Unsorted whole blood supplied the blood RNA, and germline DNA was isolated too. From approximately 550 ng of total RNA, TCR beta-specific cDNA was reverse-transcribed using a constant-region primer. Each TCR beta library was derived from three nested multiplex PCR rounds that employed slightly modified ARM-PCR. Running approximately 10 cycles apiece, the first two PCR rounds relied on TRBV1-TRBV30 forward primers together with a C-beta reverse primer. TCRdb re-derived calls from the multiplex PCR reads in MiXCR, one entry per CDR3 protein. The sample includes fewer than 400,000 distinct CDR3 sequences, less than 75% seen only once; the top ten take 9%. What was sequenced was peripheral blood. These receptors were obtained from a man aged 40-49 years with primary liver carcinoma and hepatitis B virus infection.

The CDR3 loop reads CASSLGLAGGMNTGELFF. CDR3 DNA: TGTGCCAGCAGTTTGGGACTAGCGGGAGGGATGAACACCGGGGAGCTGTTTTTT. This chain uses TRBV28 with TRBJ2-2, with TRBD2 identical over 16 bases. Trimming at V came to 3 bases and at J to 1 base, leaving 2 bases not matched to a gene. CDR1 is MDHEN and CDR2 is SYDVKM in the germline V gene. There are 18 residues in the CDR3.

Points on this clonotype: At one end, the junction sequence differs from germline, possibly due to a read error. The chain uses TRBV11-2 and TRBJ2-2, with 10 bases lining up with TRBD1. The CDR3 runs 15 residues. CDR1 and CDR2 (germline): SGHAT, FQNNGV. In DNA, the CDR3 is TGTGCAAGCAGCCAGCGACAGGGGGCGGCCCGGGAGCTGTTTTTT. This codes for CASSQRQGAARELFF.

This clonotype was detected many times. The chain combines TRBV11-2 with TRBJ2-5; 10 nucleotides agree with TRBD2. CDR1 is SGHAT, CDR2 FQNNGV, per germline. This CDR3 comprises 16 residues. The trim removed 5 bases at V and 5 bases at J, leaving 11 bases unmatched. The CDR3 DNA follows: TGTGCCAGCAGCGTTAATCTAGCGGGAGTAGGGGAGACCCAGTACTTC. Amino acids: CASSVNLAGVGETQYF.

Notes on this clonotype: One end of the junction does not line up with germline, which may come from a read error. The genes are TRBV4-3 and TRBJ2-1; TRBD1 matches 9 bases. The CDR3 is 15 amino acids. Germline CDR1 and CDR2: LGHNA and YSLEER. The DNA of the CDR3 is TGCGCCGGCAGCCTAGGACAGGGGATCAACAATGAGCAGTTCTTC. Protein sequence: CAGSLGQGINNEQFF.

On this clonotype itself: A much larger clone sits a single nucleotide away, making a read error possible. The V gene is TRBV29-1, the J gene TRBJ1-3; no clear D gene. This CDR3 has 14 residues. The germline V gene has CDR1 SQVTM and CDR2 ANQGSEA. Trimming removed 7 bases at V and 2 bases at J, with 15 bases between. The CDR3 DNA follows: TGCAGCGGGCCCAGGAGCCTCACTGGAAACACCATATATTTT. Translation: CSGPRSLTGNTIYF.

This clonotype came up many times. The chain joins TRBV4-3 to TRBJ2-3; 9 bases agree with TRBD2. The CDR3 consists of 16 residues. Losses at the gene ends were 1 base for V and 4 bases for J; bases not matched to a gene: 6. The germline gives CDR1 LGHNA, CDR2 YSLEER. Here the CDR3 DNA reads TGCGCCAGCAGCCAAGGGTCTAGCGGGATCTCAGATACGCAGTATTTT. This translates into CASSQGSSGISDTQYF.

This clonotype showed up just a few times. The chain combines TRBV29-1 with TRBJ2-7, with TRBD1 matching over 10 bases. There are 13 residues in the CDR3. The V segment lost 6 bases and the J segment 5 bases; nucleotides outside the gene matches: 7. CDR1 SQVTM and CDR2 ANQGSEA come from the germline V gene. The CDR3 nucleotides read TGCAGCGTCGACAGGGGGCTAGGTGACGAGCAGTACTTC. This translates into CSVDRGLGDEQYF.

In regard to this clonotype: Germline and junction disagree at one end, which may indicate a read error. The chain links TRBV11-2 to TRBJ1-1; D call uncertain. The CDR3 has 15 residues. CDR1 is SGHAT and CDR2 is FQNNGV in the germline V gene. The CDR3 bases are TGTGCCATCAGCTCCAGGATTACCATGAACACTGAAGCTTTCTTT. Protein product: CAISSRITMNTEAFF. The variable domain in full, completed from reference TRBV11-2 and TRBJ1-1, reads EAGVAQSPRYKIIEKRQSVAFWCNPISGHATLYWYQQILGQGPKLLIQFQNNGVVDDSQLPKDRFSAERLKGVDSTLKIQPAKLEDSAVYLCAISSRITMNTEAFFGQGTRLTVV.

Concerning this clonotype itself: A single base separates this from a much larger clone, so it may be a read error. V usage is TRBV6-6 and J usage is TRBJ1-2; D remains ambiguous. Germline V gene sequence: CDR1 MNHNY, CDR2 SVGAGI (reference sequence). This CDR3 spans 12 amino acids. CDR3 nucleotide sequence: TGTGCCTGCAGAGAGGGAGATTATGGCTACACCTTC. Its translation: CACREGDYGYTF.

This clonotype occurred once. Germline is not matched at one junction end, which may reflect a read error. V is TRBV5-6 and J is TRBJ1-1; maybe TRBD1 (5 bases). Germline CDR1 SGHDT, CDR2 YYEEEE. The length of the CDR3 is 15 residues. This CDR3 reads CVSSFSRQLNTEAFF. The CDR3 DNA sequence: TGTGTCAGCAGCTTTTCGAGACAGCTTAACACTGAAGCTTTCTTT.

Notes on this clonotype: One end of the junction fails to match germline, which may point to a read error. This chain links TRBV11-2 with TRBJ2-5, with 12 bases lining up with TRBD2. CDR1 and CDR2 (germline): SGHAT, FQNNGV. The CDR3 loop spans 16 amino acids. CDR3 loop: CASSFTSGRSQEIQYF. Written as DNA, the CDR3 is TGTGCCAGCAGCTTTACTAGCGGGAGGTCCCAAGAGATCCAGTATTTC.

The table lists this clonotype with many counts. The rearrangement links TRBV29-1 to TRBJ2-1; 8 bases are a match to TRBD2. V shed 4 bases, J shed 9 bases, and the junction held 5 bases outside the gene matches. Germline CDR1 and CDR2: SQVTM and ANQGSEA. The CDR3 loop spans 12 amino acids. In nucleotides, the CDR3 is TGCAGCGTTGCGACCAGCGGGGGTGAGCAGTTCTTC. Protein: CSVATSGGEQFF.

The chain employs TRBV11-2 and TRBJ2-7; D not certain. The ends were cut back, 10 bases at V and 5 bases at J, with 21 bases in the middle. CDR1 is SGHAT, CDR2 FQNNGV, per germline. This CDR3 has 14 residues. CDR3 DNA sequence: TGTGCCATCACACTAACGAGCGAGAACGACGAGCAGTACTTC. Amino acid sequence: CAITLTSENDEQYF.

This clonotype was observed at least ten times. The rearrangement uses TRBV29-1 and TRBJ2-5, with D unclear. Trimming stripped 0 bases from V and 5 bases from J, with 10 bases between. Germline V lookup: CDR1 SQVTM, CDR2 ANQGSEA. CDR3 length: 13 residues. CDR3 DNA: TGCAGCGTTGAAGATCCTGTTCGGGAGACCCAGTACTTC. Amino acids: CSVEDPVRETQYF.

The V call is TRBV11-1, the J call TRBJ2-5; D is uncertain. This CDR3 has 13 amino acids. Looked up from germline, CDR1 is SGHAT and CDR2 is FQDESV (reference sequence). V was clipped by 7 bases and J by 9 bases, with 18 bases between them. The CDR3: CASNRAPAESQYF. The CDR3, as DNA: TGTGCCAGCAATCGGGCCCCGGCGGAGTCCCAGTACTTC.

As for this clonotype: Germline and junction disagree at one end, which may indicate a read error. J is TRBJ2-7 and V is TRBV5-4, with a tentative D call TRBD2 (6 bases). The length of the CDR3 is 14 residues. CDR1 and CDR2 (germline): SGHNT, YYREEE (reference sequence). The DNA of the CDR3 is TGTGCCAGAAGCTTGGATGTCGGGGGAGGCGAGCAGTACTTC. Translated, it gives CARSLDVGGGEQYF.

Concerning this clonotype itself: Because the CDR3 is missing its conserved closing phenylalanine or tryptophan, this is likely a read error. The CDR3 nucleotides are TGTGCCAGCAGCTTAACAGCGGGAGAGGGAACCGGGGGGCTGTTTTCT. Amino acid sequence: CASSLTAGEGTGGLFS. This sequence joins TRBV11-1 and TRBJ2-2; 8 bases fit TRBD2. This CDR3 has 16 residues. Germline V gene data show CDR1 as SGHAT and CDR2 as FQDESV (reference sequence).

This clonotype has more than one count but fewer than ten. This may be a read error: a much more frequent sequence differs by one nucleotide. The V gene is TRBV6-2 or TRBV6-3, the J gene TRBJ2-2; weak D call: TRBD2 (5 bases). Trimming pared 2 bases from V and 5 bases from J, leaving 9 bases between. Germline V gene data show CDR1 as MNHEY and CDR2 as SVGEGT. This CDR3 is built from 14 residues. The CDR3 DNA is TGTGCCAGCAGTTACATGACGGGAACCGGGGAGCTGTTTTTT. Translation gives CASSYMTGTGELFF.

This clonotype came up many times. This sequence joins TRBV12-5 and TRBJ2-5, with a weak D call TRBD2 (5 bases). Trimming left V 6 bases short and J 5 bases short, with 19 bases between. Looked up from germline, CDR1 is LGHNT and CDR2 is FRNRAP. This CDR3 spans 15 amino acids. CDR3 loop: CASGPKGSEGETQYF. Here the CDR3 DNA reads TGTGCTAGTGGCCCGAAAGGGAGCGAAGGGGAGACCCAGTACTTC. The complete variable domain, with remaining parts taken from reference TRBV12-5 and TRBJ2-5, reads DARVTQTPRHKVTEMGQEVTMRCQPILGHNTVFWYRQTMMQGLELLAYFRNRAPLDDSGMPKDRFSAEMPDATLATLKIQPSEPRDSAVYFCASGPKGSEGETQYFGPGTRLLVL.

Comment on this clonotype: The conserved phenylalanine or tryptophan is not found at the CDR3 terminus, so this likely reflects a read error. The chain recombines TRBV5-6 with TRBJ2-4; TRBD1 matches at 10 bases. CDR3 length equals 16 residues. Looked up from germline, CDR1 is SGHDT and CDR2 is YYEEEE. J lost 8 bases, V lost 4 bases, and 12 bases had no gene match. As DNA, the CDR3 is TGTGCCAGCAGCACAGGACAGGGGGGGGTTTCGGACATTCAGTACATC. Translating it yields CASSTGQGGVSDIQYI.

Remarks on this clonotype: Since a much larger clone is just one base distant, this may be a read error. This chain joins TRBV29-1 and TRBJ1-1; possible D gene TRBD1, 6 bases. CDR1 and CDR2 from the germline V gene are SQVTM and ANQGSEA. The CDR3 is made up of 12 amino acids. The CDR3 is CRCRDMNTEAFF. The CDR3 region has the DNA TGCAGATGCCGGGACATGAACACTGAAGCTTTCTTT. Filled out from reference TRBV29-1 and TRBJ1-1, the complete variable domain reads SAVISQKPSRDICQRGTSLTIQCQVDSQVTMMFWYRQQPGQSLTLIATANQGSEATYESGFVIDKFPISRPNLTFSTLTVSNMSPEDSSIYLCRCRDMNTEAFFGQGTRLTVV.

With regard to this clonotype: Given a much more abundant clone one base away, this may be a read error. The CDR3 sequence: CASSQELGYEQFF. The CDR3 DNA reads as TGTGCCAGCAGCCAAGAACTGGGATACGAGCAGTTCTTC. The chain carries TRBV4-2 and TRBJ2-1, with D unclear. This CDR3 is 13 amino acids long. The germline V gene encodes CDR1 LGHNA and CDR2 YNFKEQ. V was trimmed by 0 bases and J by 10 bases, leaving 10 bases between them.

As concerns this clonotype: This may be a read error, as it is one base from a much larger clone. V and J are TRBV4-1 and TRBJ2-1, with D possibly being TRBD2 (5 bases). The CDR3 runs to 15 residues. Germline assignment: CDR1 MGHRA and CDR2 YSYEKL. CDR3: CAGSPSGFGFNEQFF. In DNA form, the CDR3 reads TGCGCCGGCAGCCCCTCGGGGTTTGGATTCAATGAGCAGTTCTTC.

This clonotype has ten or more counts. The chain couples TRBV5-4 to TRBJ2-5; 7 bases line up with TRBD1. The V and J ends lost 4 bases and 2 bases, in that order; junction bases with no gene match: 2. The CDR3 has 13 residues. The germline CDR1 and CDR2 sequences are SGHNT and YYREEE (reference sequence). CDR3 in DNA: TGTGCCAGCAGCCCGGGACAGCAAGAGACCCAGTACTTC. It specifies CASSPGQQETQYF.

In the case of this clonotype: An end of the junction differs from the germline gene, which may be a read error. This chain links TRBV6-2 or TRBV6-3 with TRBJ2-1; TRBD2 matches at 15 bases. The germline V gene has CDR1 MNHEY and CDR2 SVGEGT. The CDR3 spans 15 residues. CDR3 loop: CACSRGLAGGNEQFF. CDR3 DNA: TGTGCCTGCAGTAGGGGACTAGCGGGAGGCAATGAGCAGTTCTTC.

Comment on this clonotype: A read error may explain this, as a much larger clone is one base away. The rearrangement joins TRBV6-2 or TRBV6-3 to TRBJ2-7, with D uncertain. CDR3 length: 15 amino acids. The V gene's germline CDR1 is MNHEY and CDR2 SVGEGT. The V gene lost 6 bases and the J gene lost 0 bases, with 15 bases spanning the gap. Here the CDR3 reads CASRYRRSNSYEQYF. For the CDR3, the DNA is TGTGCCAGCAGGTATCGGCGGAGTAACTCCTACGAGCAGTACTTC.

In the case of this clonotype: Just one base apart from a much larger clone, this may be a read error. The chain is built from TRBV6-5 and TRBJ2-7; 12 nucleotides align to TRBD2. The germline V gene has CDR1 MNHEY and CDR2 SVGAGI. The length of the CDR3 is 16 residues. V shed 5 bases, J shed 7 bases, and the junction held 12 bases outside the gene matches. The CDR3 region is CASSLISGLAGGEQYF. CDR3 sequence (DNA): TGTGCCAGCAGTCTCATATCTGGGCTAGCGGGAGGGGAGCAGTACTTC.

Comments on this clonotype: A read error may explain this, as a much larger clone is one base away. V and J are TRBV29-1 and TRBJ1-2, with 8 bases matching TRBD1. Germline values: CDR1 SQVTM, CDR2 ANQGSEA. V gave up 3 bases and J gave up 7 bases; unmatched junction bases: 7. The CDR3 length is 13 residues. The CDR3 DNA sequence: TGCAGCGTTGATGAACAGGGGGTAGGTGGCTACACCTTC. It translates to CSVDEQGVGGYTF. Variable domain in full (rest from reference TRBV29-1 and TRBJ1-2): SAVISQKPSRDICQRGTSLTIQCQVDSQVTMMFWYRQQPGQSLTLIATANQGSEATYESGFVIDKFPISRPNLTFSTLTVSNMSPEDSSIYLCSVDEQGVGGYTFGSGTRLTVV.

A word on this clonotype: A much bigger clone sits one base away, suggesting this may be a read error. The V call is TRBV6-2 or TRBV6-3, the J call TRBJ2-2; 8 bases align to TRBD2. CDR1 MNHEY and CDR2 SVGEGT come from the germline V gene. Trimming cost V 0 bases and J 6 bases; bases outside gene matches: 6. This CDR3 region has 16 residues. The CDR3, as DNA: TGTGCCAGCAGTTACTCGACGGGACTAGGAGCCGGGGAGCTGTTTTTT. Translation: CASSYSTGLGAGELFF.

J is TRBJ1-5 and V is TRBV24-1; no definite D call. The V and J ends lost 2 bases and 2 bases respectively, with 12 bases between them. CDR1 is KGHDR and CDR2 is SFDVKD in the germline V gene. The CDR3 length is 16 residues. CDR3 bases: TGTGCCACCAGTGATTCAGCTATGAGAGGCAATCAGCCCCAGCATTTT. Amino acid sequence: CATSDSAMRGNQPQHF.

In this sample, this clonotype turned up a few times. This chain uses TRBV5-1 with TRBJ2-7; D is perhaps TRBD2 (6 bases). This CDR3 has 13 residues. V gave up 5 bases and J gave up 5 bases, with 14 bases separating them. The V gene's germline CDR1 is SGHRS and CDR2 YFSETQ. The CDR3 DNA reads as TGCGCCAGCAGTCCCCCTGCGGGGAACGAGCAGTACTTC. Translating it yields CASSPPAGNEQYF.

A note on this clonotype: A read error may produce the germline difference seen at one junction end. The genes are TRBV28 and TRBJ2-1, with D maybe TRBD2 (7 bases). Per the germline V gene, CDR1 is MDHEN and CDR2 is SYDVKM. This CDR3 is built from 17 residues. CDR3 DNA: TGTGACAGCAGTTCCCTGGGGGCGGGAGAAGGGGACAATGAGCAGTTCTTC. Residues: CDSSSLGAGEGDNEQFF.